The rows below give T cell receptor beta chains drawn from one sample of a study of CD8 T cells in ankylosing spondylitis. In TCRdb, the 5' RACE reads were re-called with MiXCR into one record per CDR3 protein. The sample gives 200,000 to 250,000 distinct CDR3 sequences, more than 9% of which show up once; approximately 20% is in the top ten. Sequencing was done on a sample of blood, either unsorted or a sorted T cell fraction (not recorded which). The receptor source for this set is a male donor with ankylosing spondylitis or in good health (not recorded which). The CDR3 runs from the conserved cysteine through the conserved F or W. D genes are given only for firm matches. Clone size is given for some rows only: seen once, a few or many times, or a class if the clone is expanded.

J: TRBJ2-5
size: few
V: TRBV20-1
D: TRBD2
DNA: TGCAGTGGGGGCGGGGGGGCCGGGGAGACCCAGTACTTC
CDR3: CSGGGGAGETQYF

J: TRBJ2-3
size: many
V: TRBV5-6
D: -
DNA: TGTGCCAGCAGCCCAACCGGTGGCCTGTACACAGATACGCAGTATTTT
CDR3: CASSPTGGLYTDTQYF

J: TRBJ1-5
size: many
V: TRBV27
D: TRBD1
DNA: TGTGCCAGCAGCTCCAGAGGGGGCGCGGGCAATCAGCCCCAGCATTTT
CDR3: CASSSRGGAGNQPQHF

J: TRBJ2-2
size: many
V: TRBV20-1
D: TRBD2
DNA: TGCAGTGCGGGGACTAGGGACCGGATCACCGGGGAGCTGTTTTTT
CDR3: CSAGTRDRITGELFF

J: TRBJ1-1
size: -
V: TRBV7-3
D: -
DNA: TGTGCCAGCAGCCGAGAGAGGGACACTGAAGCTTTCTTT
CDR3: CASSRERDTEAFF

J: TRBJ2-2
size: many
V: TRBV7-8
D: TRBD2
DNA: TGTGCCAGCAGCTTATGGGATAGCGGGAGTACCGGGGAGCTGTTTTTT
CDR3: CASSLWDSGSTGELFF

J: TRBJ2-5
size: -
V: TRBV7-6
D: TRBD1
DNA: TGTGCCAGCAGCGTGGACAGGGCAGACCAGTACTTC
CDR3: CASSVDRADQYF

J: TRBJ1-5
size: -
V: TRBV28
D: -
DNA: TGTGCCAGCAGTTCAGGCACAGCTCGGGGGGACAATCAGCCCCAGCATTTT
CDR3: CASSSGTARGDNQPQHF

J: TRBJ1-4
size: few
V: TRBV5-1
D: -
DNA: TGCGCCAGTTCACAGGGAGTCTTAGAAAAACTGTTTTTT
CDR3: CASSQGVLEKLFF

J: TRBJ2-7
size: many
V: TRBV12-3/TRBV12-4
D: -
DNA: TGTGCCAGCAGGTACAGGGTGTTCTACGAGCAGTACTTC
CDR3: CASRYRVFYEQYF

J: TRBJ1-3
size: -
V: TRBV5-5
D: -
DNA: TGTGCCAGCACCCCTGGTGGGGTTTTCTCTGGAAACACCATATATTTT
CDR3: CASTPGGVFSGNTIYF

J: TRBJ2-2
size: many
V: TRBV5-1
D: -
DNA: TGCGCCAGCAGCTTGGGAGGTCGCGGGGCCGGGGAGCTGTTTTTT
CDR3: CASSLGGRGAGELFF

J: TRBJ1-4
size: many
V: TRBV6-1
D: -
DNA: TGTGCCAGCAGCTCAAGAGCGACAGGACCGAATGAAAAACTGTTTTTT
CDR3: CASSSRATGPNEKLFF

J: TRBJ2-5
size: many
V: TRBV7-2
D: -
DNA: TGTGCCAGCAGCAACAATGAGAGAGAGACCCAGTACTTC
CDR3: CASSNNERETQYF

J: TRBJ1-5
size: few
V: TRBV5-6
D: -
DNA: TGTGCCAGCAGCCCTTTCGGGTTAGTTCAGCCCCAGCATTTT
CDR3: CASSPFGLVQPQHF

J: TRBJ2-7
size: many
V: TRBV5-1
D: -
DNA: TGCGCCAGCAGCTTGCGCTTGGGGACGGGGGTGAGCTCCTACGAGCAGTACTTC
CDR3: CASSLRLGTGVSSYEQYF

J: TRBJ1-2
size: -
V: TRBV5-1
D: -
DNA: TGCGCCAGCAGCCGCATAGAGGTGGACGGCTACACCTTC
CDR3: CASSRIEVDGYTF

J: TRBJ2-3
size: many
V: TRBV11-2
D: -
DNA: TGTGCCAGCAGCATGGGCAGGGGCACAGATACGCAGTATTTT
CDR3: CASSMGRGTDTQYF

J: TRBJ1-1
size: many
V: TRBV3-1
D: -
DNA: TGTGCCAGCAGCCGCGGGGTCCTGAACACTGAAGCTTTCTTT
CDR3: CASSRGVLNTEAFF

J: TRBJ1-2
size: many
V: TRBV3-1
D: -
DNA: TGTGCCAGCAGCCAAGGGACCGGGACACTAGCTAACTATGGCTACACCTTC
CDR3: CASSQGTGTLANYGYTF

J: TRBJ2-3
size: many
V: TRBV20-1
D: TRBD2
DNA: TGCAGTGCTTTGGGGGGCCTAGCGGGGGGGGATACGCAGTATTTT
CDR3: CSALGGLAGGDTQYF

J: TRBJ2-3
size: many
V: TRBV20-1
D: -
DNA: TGCAGTGCAACAAACCGGGGGGCAGGGGCACACACAGATACGCAGTATTTT
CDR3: CSATNRGAGAHTDTQYF

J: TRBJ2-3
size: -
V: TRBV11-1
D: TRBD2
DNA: TGTGCCAGCAGCCGCGGTTTTACCGGGACTAGCTTTTCAGATACGCAGTATTTT
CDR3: CASSRGFTGTSFSDTQYF

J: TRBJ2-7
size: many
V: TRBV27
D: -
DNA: TGTGCCAGCAGTTTATTCCCCGTTTCTAGCACCGCCGAGCAGTACTTC
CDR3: CASSLFPVSSTAEQYF

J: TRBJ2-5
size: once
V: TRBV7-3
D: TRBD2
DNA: TGTGCCAGCAGCTTAAATGGGAGGGAGGAGACCCAGTACTTC
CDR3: CASSLNGREETQYF

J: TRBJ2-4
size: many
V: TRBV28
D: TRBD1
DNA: TGTGCCAGCAGTGAAAGGGACAGGGGTGCCAAAAACATTCAGTACTTC
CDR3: CASSERDRGAKNIQYF

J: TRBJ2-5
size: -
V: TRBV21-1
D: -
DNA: TGTGCCAGCAGCAAAGCGCGTTTGGACGGGACCCAGTACTTC
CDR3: CASSKARLDGTQYF

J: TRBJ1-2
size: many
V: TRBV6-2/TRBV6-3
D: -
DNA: TGTGCCAGCAGTTACGGGTCGACAGGAGACTATGGCTACACCTTC
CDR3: CASSYGSTGDYGYTF

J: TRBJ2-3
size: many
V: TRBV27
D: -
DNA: TGTGCCAGCAGTTATCGGGAGCGCACAGATACGCAGTATTTT
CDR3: CASSYRERTDTQYF

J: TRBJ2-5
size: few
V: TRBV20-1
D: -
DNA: TGCAGTGCTAGAGATCAGGCCGATGGCCCCAAGACCCAGTACTTC
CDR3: CSARDQADGPKTQYF

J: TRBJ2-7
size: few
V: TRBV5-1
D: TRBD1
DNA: TGCGCCAGCAGCTTTAGTGGGACAGGGGGTACCTACGAGCAGTACTTC
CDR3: CASSFSGTGGTYEQYF

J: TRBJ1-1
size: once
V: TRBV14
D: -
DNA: TGTGCCAGCAGCCTTGACCTGGACACTGAAGCTTTCTTT
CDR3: CASSLDLDTEAFF

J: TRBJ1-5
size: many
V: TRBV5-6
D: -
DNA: TGTGCCAGCAGCAGAGCCGGGGGGGTCAGCAATCAGCCCCAGCATTTT
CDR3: CASSRAGGVSNQPQHF

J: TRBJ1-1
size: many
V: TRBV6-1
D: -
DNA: TGTGCCAGCAGAACGACAGTAATGAACACTGAAGCTTTCTTT
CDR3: CASRTTVMNTEAFF

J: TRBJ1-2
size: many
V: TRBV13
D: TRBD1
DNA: TGTGCCAGCAGCCTCAGACAGGGACTTGGCTACACCTTC
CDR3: CASSLRQGLGYTF

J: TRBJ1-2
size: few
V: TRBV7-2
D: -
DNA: TGTGCCAGCAGCTTAGCCGGGCAGGCAACCTTCTATGGCTACACCTTC
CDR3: CASSLAGQATFYGYTF

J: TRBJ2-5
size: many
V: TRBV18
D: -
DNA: TGTGCCAGCTCACCCACGGCTCCCGCGTCAGGGACCCAGTACTTC
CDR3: CASSPTAPASGTQYF

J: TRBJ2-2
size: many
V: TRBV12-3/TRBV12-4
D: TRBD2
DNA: TGTGCCAGCAGTTTAAGGCGGGGGGGCCTTGGGGAGCTGTTTTTT
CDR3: CASSLRRGGLGELFF

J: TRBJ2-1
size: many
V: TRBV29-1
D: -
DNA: TGCAGCGTTGATAGGCAGGGACCTGAGCAGTTCTTC
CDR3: CSVDRQGPEQFF

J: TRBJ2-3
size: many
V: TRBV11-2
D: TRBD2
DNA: TGTGCCAGCAGCGCAGACTGGCTAGCGGGGGCGGCTACCACAGATACGCAGTATTTT
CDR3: CASSADWLAGAATTDTQYF

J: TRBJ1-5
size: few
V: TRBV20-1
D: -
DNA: TGCAGTGCTAGACCCCGCCCCGTTCAACAGGGCGACTATAGCAATCAGCCCCAGCATTTT
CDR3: CSARPRPVQQGDYSNQPQHF

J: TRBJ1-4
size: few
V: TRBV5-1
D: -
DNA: TGCGCCAGCAGCTTGGTTCAGGGCCATGAAAAACTGTTTTTT
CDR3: CASSLVQGHEKLFF

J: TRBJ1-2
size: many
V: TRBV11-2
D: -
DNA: TGTGCCAGCAGCTTTGGTCCAGAGGGATACGGCTACACCTTC
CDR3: CASSFGPEGYGYTF

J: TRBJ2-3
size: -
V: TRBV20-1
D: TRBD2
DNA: TGCAGTGCTAGCCGAACTAGCGAGTCATCATATTTT
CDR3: CSASRTSESSYF

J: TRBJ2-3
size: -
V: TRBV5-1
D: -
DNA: TGCGCCAGCAGCCGACCCGGTGGCCACACAGATACGCAGTATTTT
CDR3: CASSRPGGHTDTQYF

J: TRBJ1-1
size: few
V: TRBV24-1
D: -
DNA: TGTGCCACTCAACGGGGCAACACTGAAGCTTTCTTT
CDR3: CATQRGNTEAFF

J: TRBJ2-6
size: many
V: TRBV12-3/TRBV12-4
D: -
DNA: TGTGCCAGTCTCGGTAGGGCGGACCTGACTTTC
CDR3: CASLGRADLTF

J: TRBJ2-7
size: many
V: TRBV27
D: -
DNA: TGTGCCAGCAGTCAGGGCTTGACCTACGAGCAGTACTTC
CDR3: CASSQGLTYEQYF

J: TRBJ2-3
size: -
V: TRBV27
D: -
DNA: TGTGCCAGCAGTAACCGGGACCTCACAGATACGCAGTATTTT
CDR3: CASSNRDLTDTQYF

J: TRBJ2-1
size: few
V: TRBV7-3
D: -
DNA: TGTGCCAGCAGCTTAAGGGGGACCTCACCTCCCTACAATGAGCAGTTCTTC
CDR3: CASSLRGTSPPYNEQFF

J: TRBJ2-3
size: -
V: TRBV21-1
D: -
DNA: TGTGCCAGCAGCAAAGGGAGAAGACTAGCGCTTAACACAGATACGCAGTATTTT
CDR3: CASSKGRRLALNTDTQYF

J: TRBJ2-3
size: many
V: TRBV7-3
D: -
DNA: TGTGCCAGCAGCCCCCCCGGAGGAACAGATACGCAGTATTTT
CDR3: CASSPPGGTDTQYF